One and the same sample provided the 20 T cell receptor beta chains below, sequenced in a study of Graves' ophthalmopathy and Graves' hyperthyroidism. Amplification targeted the TCR beta CDR3 regions, with RNA transcripts as the source material. In the first round, RT-PCR was carried out with HTBI primers, and a multiplex PCR formed the second round. TCRdb called the multiplex PCR reads again in MiXCR, with one record for every CDR3 protein. The table includes 400,000 to 500,000 distinct CDR3 sequences, approximately 21% detected once. The specimen was peripheral blood. These receptor sequences come from a woman aged 18 to 35 with stable Graves' hyperthyroidism.

The J gene is TRBJ1-2, the V gene TRBV4-1; possibly TRBD1 for D (5 bases). Trimming cost V 1 base and J 2 bases, with 11 bases left between them. Germline V gene data show CDR1 as MGHRA and CDR2 as YSYEKL. This CDR3 region has 15 residues. The CDR3 DNA is TGCGCCAGCAGCCAAGGGGGACGTGGGAACTATGGCTACACCTTC. It translates to CASSQGGRGNYGYTF.

Many counts were recorded for this clonotype. The chain recombines TRBV6-1 with TRBJ1-6; D uncertain. The CDR3 totals 15 residues. Trimming removed 0 bases at V and 9 bases at J, with 12 bases between. Germline values: CDR1 MNHNS, CDR2 SASEGT. The CDR3 region has the DNA TGTGCCAGCAGTGAAGCGCGAGATGCGTCTTCACCCCTCCACTTT. Amino acid sequence: CASSEARDASSPLHF.

The table lists this clonotype with many counts. The J gene is TRBJ1-1, the V gene TRBV19, with no clear D. The germline V and J ends were trimmed by 3 bases and 6 bases, with 17 bases remaining between them. CDR3 length: 15 amino acids. Germline values: CDR1 LNHDA, CDR2 SQIVND (reference sequence). CDR3: CASSIVSGGRAEAFF. DNA for the CDR3: TGTGCCAGTAGTATCGTGTCGGGCGGTCGAGCTGAAGCTTTCTTT. Full variable domain (outside the CDR3, taken from reference TRBV19 and TRBJ1-1): DGGITQSPKYLFRKEGQNVTLSCEQNLNHDAMYWYRQDPGQGLRLIYYSQIVNDFQKGDIAEGYSVSREKKESFPLTVTSAQKNPTAFYLCASSIVSGGRAEAFFGQGTRLTVV.

This clonotype was counted many times. The chain links TRBV12-3 or TRBV12-4 to TRBJ2-7, with 8 bases fitting TRBD2. The CDR3 is 16 residues long. Trimming at V came to 4 bases and at J to 0 bases, leaving 8 bases not matched to a gene. The CDR3 region is CASSSRLARSSYEQYF. DNA for the CDR3: TGTGCCAGCAGTTCTAGACTAGCGAGAAGCTCCTACGAGCAGTACTTC.

Ten or more counts support this clonotype. A much more abundant neighbour one base away suggests this may be a read error. The chain recombines TRBV6-1 with TRBJ1-6, with D hard to call. The CDR3 has 15 amino acids. Germline-derived CDR1 and CDR2 are MNHNS and SASEGT. The DNA of the CDR3 is TGTGCCAGCAAGGGTCTGAGCTCCTATAATTCACACCTCCACTTT. Translation: CASKGLSSYNSHLHF.

This clonotype was detected ten times or more. The rearrangement uses TRBV10-3 and TRBJ1-4; weak D call: TRBD1 (5 bases). CDR1 is ENHRY, CDR2 SYGVKD, per germline. This CDR3 contains 15 residues. V was cut by 7 bases and J by 5 bases, with 17 bases left in between. CDR3 in DNA: TGTGCCATCAAGCCCGGGACTGGGGAGAATGAAAAACTGTTTTTT. This sequence encodes CAIKPGTGENEKLFF.

This clonotype was recorded many times. The J gene is TRBJ1-5, the V gene TRBV6-1, with D possibly being TRBD1 (6 bases). Germline values: CDR1 MNHNS, CDR2 SASEGT. V was clipped by 5 bases and J by 1 base, with 15 bases between them. The CDR3 runs 16 residues. CDR3 in amino acids: CASSKQGKWSNQPQHF. The CDR3 DNA follows: TGTGCCAGCAGTAAACAGGGAAAGTGGAGCAATCAGCCCCAGCATTTT.

This clonotype was observed at least ten times. The chain is built from TRBV12-3 or TRBV12-4 and TRBJ1-5, with a possible D match to TRBD1 (5 bases). V shed 3 bases and J shed 3 bases, with 15 bases lying between them. This CDR3 spans 16 amino acids. The CDR3 region is CASSFSRTISNQPQHF. The CDR3 coding sequence is TGTGCCAGCAGTTTTTCCCGGACAATTTCCAATCAGCCCCAGCATTTT.

This clonotype came up a few times. V gene TRBV5-1 combines with J gene TRBJ2-4; TRBD1 aligns across 7 bases. Germline V gene sequence: CDR1 SGHRS, CDR2 YFSETQ. The V and J ends lost 6 bases and 9 bases, in that order; junction bases with no gene match: 9. CDR3 length equals 13 residues. In DNA, the CDR3 is TGCGCCAGCAACCGGGACAGATCTTCCATTCAGTACTTC. It is translated as CASNRDRSSIQYF.

In its sample, this clonotype was seen many times. The V gene is TRBV20-1, the J gene TRBJ2-7; D gene ambiguous. The CDR3 is 15 amino acids. The germline gives CDR1 DFQATT, CDR2 SNEGSKA (reference sequence). Trimming cost V 2 bases and J 2 bases, with 16 bases left between them. The CDR3 loop is CSARPWTPGAYEQYF. In nucleotides, the CDR3 is TGCAGTGCTAGACCTTGGACCCCAGGTGCCTACGAGCAGTACTTC.

This clonotype was picked up many times. V usage is TRBV28 and J usage is TRBJ1-5; D is possibly TRBD1 (5 bases). In germline, CDR1 is MDHEN, CDR2 SYDVKM. The CDR3 extends over 15 amino acids. Trimming left V 8 bases short and J 0 bases short, with 14 bases between. The CDR3 coding sequence is TGTGCCAGCGGGCGGACAAGGATTAGCAATCAGCCCCAGCATTTT. Protein product: CASGRTRISNQPQHF.

J is TRBJ1-2 and V is TRBV20-1; D is ambiguous. Germline V lookup: CDR1 DFQATT, CDR2 SNEGSKA (reference sequence). Deletions cut 0 bases from V and 0 bases from J, with 11 bases between. The length of the CDR3 is 15 residues. The CDR3: CSARDLSGANYGYTF. As DNA, the CDR3 is TGCAGTGCTAGAGATCTGTCGGGCGCTAACTATGGCTACACCTTC.

This clonotype was seen at least ten times. The chain is built from TRBV7-2 and TRBJ2-4, with TRBD2 as a possible D gene (6 bases). V lost 2 bases, J lost 3 bases, and 8 bases lay in between. Germline CDR1 and CDR2: SGHTA and FQGNSA. The CDR3 length is 14 residues. The CDR3 DNA sequence: TGTGCCAGCAGCTTAACTAGCCTCAAAAACATTCAGTACTTC. It yields the protein CASSLTSLKNIQYF.

This clonotype has more than one count but fewer than ten. This rearrangement joins TRBV4-1 to TRBJ2-7, with 12 nucleotides matching TRBD2. CDR1 and CDR2 from the germline V gene are MGHRA and YSYEKL. The CDR3 extends over 16 amino acids. After removal of 4 bases from V and 3 bases from J, the junction contained 7 bases not matched to a gene. The CDR3 nucleotides are TGCGCCAGCAGCCGACTAGCGGGAGAGAGTTTCTACGAGCAGTACTTC. This sequence encodes CASSRLAGESFYEQYF.

This chain joins TRBV5-1 and TRBJ2-7; 8 nucleotides line up with TRBD2. CDR1 and CDR2 from the germline V gene are SGHRS and YFSETQ. The CDR3 length is 15 residues. V was clipped by 4 bases and J by 2 bases; unmatched bases: 8. The CDR3 loop is CASSPLAGPTYEQYF. DNA of the CDR3: TGCGCCAGCAGCCCGCTAGCGGGCCCTACCTACGAGCAGTACTTC.

The chain uses TRBV6-1 and TRBJ2-7; D is uncertain. With 0 bases removed from V and 6 bases from J, the gap between germline ends came to 15 bases. CDR3 length equals 15 residues. The germline V gene has CDR1 MNHNS and CDR2 SASEGT. The CDR3, as DNA: TGTGCCAGCAGTGAAGCGGCCAGAAGGACGGGCGAGCAGTACTTC. It specifies CASSEAARRTGEQYF.

This clonotype was seen at least ten times. This rearrangement joins TRBV5-1 to TRBJ1-6; D not certain. V gave up 1 base and J gave up 7 bases, with 12 bases separating them. CDR3 size: 15 residues. Germline CDR1 is SGHRS and CDR2 is YFSETQ. This CDR3 is CASSLWGDGNSPLHF. The CDR3 DNA reads as TGCGCCAGCAGCTTGTGGGGAGACGGGAATTCACCCCTCCACTTT.

The sample holds a few counts of this clonotype. V gene TRBV12-3 or TRBV12-4 combines with J gene TRBJ2-5, with 11 bases fitting TRBD2. V shed 4 bases, J shed 3 bases, and the junction held 13 bases outside the gene matches. The CDR3 totals 18 residues. CDR3 in DNA: TGTGCCAGCAGTTCCCAGGGGGAGGGGACTAGCGGAAAAGAGACCCAGTACTTC. Its protein is CASSSQGEGTSGKETQYF.

This clonotype was observed many times. J is TRBJ1-4 and V is TRBV30; D is ambiguous. V lost 4 bases and J 0 bases, leaving 9 bases between the germline ends. Germline CDR1 reads GTSNPN; CDR2 reads SVGIG (reference sequence). This CDR3 region has 14 residues. The CDR3 DNA follows: TGTGCCTGGACAGGTGATGCAACTAATGAAAAACTGTTTTTT. Residues: CAWTGDATNEKLFF.

This clonotype came up many times. The genes are TRBV27 and TRBJ1-1, with D perhaps TRBD1 (5 bases). Looked up from germline, CDR1 is MNHEY and CDR2 is SMNVEV (reference sequence). This CDR3 comprises 17 residues. V was trimmed by 0 bases and J by 5 bases, leaving 19 bases between them. Here the CDR3 DNA reads TGTGCCAGCAGTTTATCGACTTCCCAAGCGGGGGTTACTGAAGCTTTCTTT. It codes for CASSLSTSQAGVTEAFF.